These T cell receptor beta chains were read from a single sample in a study of blood T cell repertoires in COVID-19. The repertoire was sequenced with immunoSEQ multiplex PCR; TCRdb's copy has only in-frame clones and lacks some. The sample includes some 330,000 clones, around 83% of them seen just once. Sequenced: PBMCs or T cells enriched from blood (not recorded which). The receptors were sampled from a woman aged 45-59 years who had recovered from COVID-19. CDR3s include the opening cysteine and the closing phenylalanine or tryptophan. A D gene is named only where the DNA matches it firmly. Size tells how often a clone was seen (once, few, many) or the class of an expanded clone, and some rows leave it out.

clone_size j_call v_call d_call cdr3_aa cdr3_nt
. TRBJ1-4 TRBV7-8 TRBD1 CASSPPRGQSEKLFF TGTGCCAGCAGCCCTCCCAGGGGGCAGAGCGAAAAACTGTTTTTT
few TRBJ1-2 TRBV19 TRBD1 CASGDRLANYGYTF TGTGCCAGTGGGGACAGGTTAGCTAACTATGGCTACACCTTC
. TRBJ2-1 TRBV7-9 . CASAQGSYNEQFF TGTGCCAGCGCTCAGGGCTCCTACAATGAGCAGTTCTTC
. TRBJ2-7 TRBV13 TRBD1 CASSFGTALYEQYF TGTGCCAGCAGCTTCGGGACAGCCCTCTACGAGCAGTACTTC
. TRBJ2-7 TRBV11-1 . CASSAQSGEQYF TGTGCCAGCAGCGCGCAATCGGGTGAGCAGTACTTC
. TRBJ1-2 TRBV5-6 . CASSLNRDGYTF TGTGCCAGCAGCTTGAACAGGGATGGCTACACCTTC
. TRBJ2-7 TRBV4-3 . CASSRGPGTTYEQYF TGCGCCAGCAGCCGGGGGCCTGGGACCACCTACGAGCAGTACTTC
. TRBJ2-1 TRBV7-9 TRBD1 CASSFPPRTGGLKNEQFF TGTGCCAGCAGTTTCCCCCCCCGGACAGGGGGCTTGAAGAATGAGCAGTTCTTC
. TRBJ2-5 TRBV3-1/TRBV3-2 TRBD1 CASSQVGQGRETQYF TGTGCCAGCAGCCAAGTAGGACAGGGGCGAGAGACCCAGTACTTC
. TRBJ2-1 TRBV10-3 . CAISEHIGGGHYNEQFF TGTGCCATCAGCGAGCACATAGGGGGGGGGCATTACAATGAGCAGTTCTTC
. TRBJ2-1 TRBV6-5 TRBD2 CASSPAGVEQFF TGTGCCAGCAGCCCAGCGGGAGTTGAGCAGTTCTTC
. TRBJ1-2 TRBV6-2/TRBV6-3 . CASSYPNGGKGYTF TGTGCCAGCAGTTACCCGAACGGGGGGAAGGGCTACACCTTC
. TRBJ1-1 TRBV19 TRBD1 CASSITDRFEAFF TGTGCCAGTAGTATTACGGACAGGTTCGAAGCTTTCTTT
. TRBJ2-3 TRBV7-9 TRBD1 CASSSDRETDTQYF TGTGCCAGCAGCTCGGACAGGGAGACAGATACGCAGTATTTT
few TRBJ1-5 TRBV6-5 . CASENRAEQPQHF TGTGCCAGCGAAAACAGGGCCGAGCAGCCCCAGCATTTT
. TRBJ1-3 TRBV29-1 . CSVGGPTGNTIYF TGCAGCGTTGGCGGGCCCACTGGAAACACCATATATTTT
. TRBJ1-2 TRBV4-1 TRBD1 CASSQHPGQGAQGYTF TGCGCCAGCAGCCAACACCCGGGACAGGGGGCACAAGGCTACACCTTC
. TRBJ1-6 TRBV19 . CASSTGPIRPRNSPLHF TGTGCCAGTAGTACTGGGCCTATACGGCCTCGTAATTCACCCCTCCACTTT
many TRBJ2-3 TRBV6-2/TRBV6-3 . CASSPPMDRAGGRTDTQYF TGTGCCAGCAGCCCACCAATGGACAGGGCGGGGGGGCGGACAGATACGCAGTATTTT
. TRBJ2-7 TRBV4-2 TRBD1 CASSQDPRDRGNYEQYF TGTGCCAGCAGCCAAGATCCCCGGGACAGGGGGAATTACGAGCAGTACTTC
. TRBJ2-3 TRBV5-8 TRBD2 CASSTGLAGGSTDTQYF TGTGCCAGCAGCACAGGACTAGCGGGAGGGAGCACAGATACGCAGTATTTT
few TRBJ1-1 TRBV5-8 . CASSPVFPRYTEAFF TGTGCCAGCAGCCCCGTCTTTCCTCGGTACACTGAAGCTTTCTTT